The present T cell receptor (beta chain) was sequenced within a study of T cell changes during pregnancy in multiple sclerosis. Measured with immunoSEQ multiplex PCR; TCRdb has only the in-frame clones, and not every one. The repertoire has over 55,000 clones, approximately 90% of them found once; the top ten carry about 5%. This CDR3 has 16 residues. Germline trimming cut 0 bases from V and 4 bases from J; bases unmatched to any gene: 6. Germline V CDR1 and CDR2: LGHNA, YNFKEQ. The material sequenced was peripheral blood from another person, used as feeder cells. The V and J genes are TRBV4-2 and TRBJ2-5, with 9 bases matching TRBD1. The receptor was derived from a human donor whose cells served as feeder cells for cultures in a pregnancy study. The CDR3 DNA is TGTGCCAGCAGCCAAGAGCCGGGACAGGGCGGAGAGACCCAGTACTTC. Translation: CASSQEPGQGGETQYF.